The present T cell receptor beta chain was sequenced within a study of early T cells in non-severe SARS-CoV-2 infection. Individual cDNA molecules received unique molecular identifiers. TCRdb redid the calling of the 5' RACE reads with MiXCR, one entry per CDR3 protein. Of fewer than 85,000 distinct CDR3 sequences listed, roughly an eighth are singletons. Whole-study results and caveats: Missing private and CD4 specificities, VDJdb matching favored anti-spike CD8 responses.

The CDR3 totals 17 residues. V lost 1 base to trimming and J lost 3 bases, with 14 bases between them. Germline-derived CDR1 and CDR2 are SGHNT and YYREEE (reference sequence). Note on this clonotype: Its specificity is unknown.

This sequence joins TRBV5-4 and TRBJ2-6; no clear D gene. Sequencing was done on a sample of whole blood. The sequence was collected from an adult who was a healthcare worker with PCR-confirmed SARS-CoV-2 infection or an uninfected control (not recorded which). CDR3 sequence reads: CASSLLLSESGANVLTF. CDR3 DNA: TGTGCCAGCAGCTTGCTCCTCTCGGAGAGTGGGGCCAACGTCCTGACTTTC.